This TCR beta chain emerged from a study of T cell responses to AZD1222 COVID-19 vaccine. Study results and limitations: Only six or seven AZD1222 recipients tested seropositive at baseline. After two AZD1222 doses, spike-specific TCR breadth and depth rose versus day 0. Clonal diversity was possibly underestimated, and white British individuals and females predominated among donors.

Remarks on this clone: What it binds is unknown.

Clones were read by immunoSEQ multiplex PCR, and TCRdb kept only the in-frame ones, dropping some. Of approximately 130,000 clones in the sample, roughly 88% were seen once. The germline CDR1 and CDR2 sequences are LGHDT and YNNKEL (reference sequence). The CDR3 is 12 residues long. V lost 2 bases and J 9 bases, leaving 7 bases between the germline ends. Material: peripheral blood, obtained on day 0 of AZD1222 vaccination. The J gene is TRBJ2-2, the V gene TRBV3-1 (or the pseudogene TRBV3-2); no firm D call. The TCR was taken from an adult in good health. CDR3 protein: CASSQRYRELFF. DNA of the CDR3: TGTGCCAGCAGCCAACGGTACCGGGAGCTGTTTTTT.